This TCR beta chain was found in a study of blood T cell repertoires in COVID-19. CDR3 length equals 16 residues. Trimming cost V 7 bases and J 1 base; bases outside gene matches: 5. CDR1 and CDR2 from the germline V gene are MDHEN and SYDVKM. Profiling relied on immunoSEQ multiplex PCR, and the TCRdb table lists in-frame clones only, not all of them. The table includes 250,000 to 400,000 clones, around 88% detected once. V usage is TRBV28 and J usage is TRBJ1-3; the match to TRBD1 covers 12 bases. The material sequenced was peripheral blood. This receptor was obtained from a woman under 40 with COVID-19, enrolled during active disease. DNA for the CDR3: TGTGCCAGCATTATGGGACAGGGGGCTTCTGGAAACACCATATATTTT. The encoded protein is CASIMGQGASGNTIYF.